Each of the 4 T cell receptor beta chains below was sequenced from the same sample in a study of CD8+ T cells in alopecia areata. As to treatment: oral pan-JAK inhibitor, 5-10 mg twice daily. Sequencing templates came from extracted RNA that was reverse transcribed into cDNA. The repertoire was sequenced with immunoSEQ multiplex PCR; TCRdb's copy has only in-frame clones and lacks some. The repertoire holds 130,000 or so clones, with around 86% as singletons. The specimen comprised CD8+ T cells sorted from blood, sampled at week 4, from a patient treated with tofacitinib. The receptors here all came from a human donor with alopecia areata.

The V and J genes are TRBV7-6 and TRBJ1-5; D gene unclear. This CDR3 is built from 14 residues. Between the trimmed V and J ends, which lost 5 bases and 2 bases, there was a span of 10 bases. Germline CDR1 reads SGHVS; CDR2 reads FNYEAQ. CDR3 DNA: TGTGCCAGCAGCCGGGGAGACGGCAATCAGCCCCAGCATTTT. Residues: CASSRGDGNQPQHF.

The CDR3 DNA follows: TGCGCCAGCAGCTTGGCCACTAGTCAGACCTACGAGCAGTACTTC. Encoded protein: CASSLATSQTYEQYF. The chain combines TRBV5-1 with TRBJ2-7, with a weak D call TRBD2 (5 bases). The ends were cut back, 0 bases at V and 2 bases at J, with 12 bases in the middle. The length of the CDR3 is 15 residues. CDR1 SGHRS and CDR2 YFSETQ come from the germline V gene.

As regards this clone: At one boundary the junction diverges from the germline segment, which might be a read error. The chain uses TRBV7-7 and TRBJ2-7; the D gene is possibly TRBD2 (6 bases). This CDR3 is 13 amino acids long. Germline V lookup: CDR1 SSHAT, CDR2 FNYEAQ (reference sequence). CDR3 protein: CASSFGGTYEQYF. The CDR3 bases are TGTGCTAGCAGCTTCGGGGGAACCTACGAGCAGTACTTC.

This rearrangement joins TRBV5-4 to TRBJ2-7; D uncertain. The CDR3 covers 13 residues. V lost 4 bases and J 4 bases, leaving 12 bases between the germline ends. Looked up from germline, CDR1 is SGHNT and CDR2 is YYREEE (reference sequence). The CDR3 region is CASSPGADYEQYF. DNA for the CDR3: TGTGCCAGCAGCCCCGGCGCGGATTACGAGCAGTACTTC.